This TCR beta chain derives from a study of blood T cell repertoires in COVID-19. Study information: Some COVID-19 samples were acute and others convalescent; all came from the United States, Italy and Spain.

In the authors' methods: Amplification with reference gene primers provided the estimates of nucleated cell counts. The assay was immunoSEQ multiplex PCR, and TCRdb's table has in-frame clones only and misses some. That table is the source of V, J and clone size, and D and trimming were worked out from the DNA. This sample has some 200,000 clones, with about 70% found just once. The germline V gene has CDR1 MDHEN and CDR2 SYDVKM. The CDR3 contains 15 residues. The trim removed 6 bases at V and 9 bases at J, leaving 13 bases unmatched. The sequenced sample was peripheral blood. The chain recombines TRBV28 with TRBJ2-4; 8 nucleotides align to TRBD2. The sequence was obtained from a woman between 50 and 59 years old with active or convalescent COVID-19. CDR3 residues: CASSEPGLGWGIQYF. DNA of the CDR3: TGTGCCAGCAGCGAACCGGGACTAGGTTGGGGCATTCAGTACTTC.